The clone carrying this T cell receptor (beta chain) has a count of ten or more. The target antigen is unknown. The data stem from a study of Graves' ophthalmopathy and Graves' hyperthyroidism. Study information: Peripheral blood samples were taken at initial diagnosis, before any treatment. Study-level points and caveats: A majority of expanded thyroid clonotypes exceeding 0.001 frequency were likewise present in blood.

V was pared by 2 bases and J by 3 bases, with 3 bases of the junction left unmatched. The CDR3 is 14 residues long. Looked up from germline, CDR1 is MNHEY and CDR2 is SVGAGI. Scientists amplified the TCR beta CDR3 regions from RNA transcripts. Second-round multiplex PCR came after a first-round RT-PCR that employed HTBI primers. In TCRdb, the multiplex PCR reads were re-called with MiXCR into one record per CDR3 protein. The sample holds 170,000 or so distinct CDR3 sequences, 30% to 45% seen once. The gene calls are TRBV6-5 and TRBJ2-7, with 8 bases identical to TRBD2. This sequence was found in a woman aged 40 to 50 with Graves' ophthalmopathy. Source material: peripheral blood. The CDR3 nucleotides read TGTGCCAGCAGTTACGGGGCGGGAGGCTACGAGCAGTACTTC. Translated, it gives CASSYGAGGYEQYF.